There are a few counts of the clone carrying this TCR beta chain. The antigen remains undetermined. These data originate in a study of identical twins. The study's findings and limits: Excess sharing by twins proved weaker in beta out-of-frame sequences. Reduced insertions were recorded for abundant cord blood beta clonotypes, with no such pattern in memory repertoires.

MiXCR was run by TCRdb on the 5' RACE reads, yielding one entry per CDR3 protein. The data show hundreds of thousands of distinct CDR3 sequences, about 12% seen once. CDR1 is DFQATT, CDR2 SNEGSKA, per germline (reference sequence). Trimming cost V 2 bases and J 5 bases, with 12 bases left between them. The CDR3 totals 14 residues. Everyone who donated was a healthy Caucasian. The same sample was also used in a study of yellow fever vaccine responses in identical twins. That publication notes: Reportedly, the response of twins' T cells to the vaccine seemed partly convergent, partly personalized.

The chain joins TRBV20-1 to TRBJ1-4; tentatively, D is TRBD1 (5 bases). The TCR comes from a woman under 30 in good health. The material sequenced was CD8+ T cells sorted from blood. CDR3 residues: CSARSDKGNEKLFF. CDR3 nucleotide sequence: TGCAGTGCTAGATCGGACAAGGGGAATGAAAAACTGTTTTTT.